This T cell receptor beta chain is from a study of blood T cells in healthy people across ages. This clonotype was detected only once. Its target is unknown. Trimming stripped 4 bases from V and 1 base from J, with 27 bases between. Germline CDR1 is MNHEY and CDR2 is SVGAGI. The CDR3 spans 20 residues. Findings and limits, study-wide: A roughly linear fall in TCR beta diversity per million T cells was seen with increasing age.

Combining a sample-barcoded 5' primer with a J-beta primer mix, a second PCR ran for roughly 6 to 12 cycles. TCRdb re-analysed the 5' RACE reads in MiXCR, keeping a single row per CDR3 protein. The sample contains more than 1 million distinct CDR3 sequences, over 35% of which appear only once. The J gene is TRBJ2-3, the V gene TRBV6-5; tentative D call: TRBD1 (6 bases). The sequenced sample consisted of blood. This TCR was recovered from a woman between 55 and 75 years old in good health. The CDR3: CASSSPTSPRAGVRTDTQYF. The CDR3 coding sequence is TGTGCCAGCAGTTCCCCAACCTCCCCCCGGGCAGGGGTGCGCACAGATACGCAGTATTTT.